The 10 T cell receptor beta chains presented below share a single source sample, sequenced in a study of cytomegalovirus exposure and HLA in healthy donors. Sequencing was performed with immunoSEQ multiplex PCR; in TCRdb, only in-frame clones are kept and a portion is missing. The table shows under 200,000 clones, with around 80% occurring only once. The sequenced material came from PBMCs. Source of these receptors: a woman younger than 45 in good health and CMV-seronegative.

This clone was seen once. The V and J genes are TRBV30 and TRBJ2-1; TRBD2 aligns across 11 bases. In germline, CDR1 is GTSNPN, CDR2 SVGIG (reference sequence). The CDR3 sequence is 15 residues long. J gave up 4 bases and V 4 bases, and 6 bases lay outside the gene matches. CDR3 bases: TGTGCCTGGACCGAGGGGACTAGCGGATACAATGAGCAGTTCTTC. It is translated as CAWTEGTSGYNEQFF. Using reference TRBV30 and TRBJ2-1 for the parts outside the CDR3, the full variable domain is SQTIHQWPATLVQPVGSPLSLECTVEGTSNPNLYWYRQAAGRGLQLLFYSVGIGQISSEVPQNLSASRPQDRQFILSSKKLLLSDSGFYLCAWTEGTSGYNEQFFGPGTRLTVL.

The chain recombines TRBV11-2 with TRBJ2-7, with D possibly being TRBD1 (5 bases). This CDR3 contains 12 residues. Trimming removed 7 bases at V and 4 bases at J, with 11 bases between. Germline CDR1 SGHAT, CDR2 FQNNGV. CDR3 amino acids: CASTHQGYEQYF. The CDR3 bases are TGTGCCAGCACCCACCAGGGATACGAGCAGTACTTC. The variable domain in full, completed from reference TRBV11-2 and TRBJ2-7, reads EAGVAQSPRYKIIEKRQSVAFWCNPISGHATLYWYQQILGQGPKLLIQFQNNGVVDDSQLPKDRFSAERLKGVDSTLKIQPAKLEDSAVYLCASTHQGYEQYFGPGTRLTVT.

The chain is built from TRBV5-8 and TRBJ2-7; tentatively, D is TRBD1 (5 bases). Germline values: CDR1 SGHTS, CDR2 YDEGEE. Deletions cut 6 bases from V and 5 bases from J, with 24 bases between. This CDR3 comprises 16 residues. The CDR3 DNA reads as TGTGCCAGCACCCCGTTCGTCTTAGGGGTTTCAAACGAGCAGTACTTC. It codes for CASTPFVLGVSNEQYF.

The chain links TRBV5-1 to TRBJ2-5; TRBD1 aligns across 7 bases. Germline CDR1 is SGHRS and CDR2 is YFSETQ. The CDR3 contains 15 residues. J was trimmed by 5 bases and V by 3 bases; bases with no gene match: 10. Written as DNA, the CDR3 is TGCGCCAGCAGCTCAACTTTGACAGGGCGGGAGACCCAGTACTTC. This sequence encodes CASSSTLTGRETQYF.

The chain uses TRBV7-3 and TRBJ2-7; D might be TRBD2 (6 bases). The germline V gene encodes CDR1 SGHTA and CDR2 FQGTGA. Trimming removed 4 bases at V and 4 bases at J, with 17 bases between. The CDR3 totals 15 residues. As DNA, the CDR3 is TGTGCCAGCAGCTCCGGAGGGAGCATGAGTTACGAGCAGTACTTC. Translation gives CASSSGGSMSYEQYF.

The rearrangement links TRBV18 to TRBJ2-7; 9 bases map to TRBD1. CDR3 length: 17 amino acids. Per germline, CDR1 KGHSH and CDR2 LQKENI. Germline trimming cut 4 bases from V and 0 bases from J; bases unmatched to any gene: 10. The CDR3 loop reads CASSQPGQGSHSYEQYF. In nucleotides, the CDR3 is TGTGCCAGCTCACAACCGGGACAGGGTTCCCACTCCTACGAGCAGTACTTC. Full variable domain (missing parts from reference TRBV18 and TRBJ2-7): NAGVMQNPRHLVRRRGQEARLRCSPMKGHSHVYWYRQLPEEGLKFMVYLQKENIIDESGMPKERFSAEFPKEGPSILRIQQVVRGDSAAYFCASSQPGQGSHSYEQYFGPGTRLTVT.

This clone was observed a few times. The CDR3 region has the DNA TGTGCCAGTACAGGGGGCTGGAACACTGAAGCTTTCTTT. Amino acids: CASTGGWNTEAFF. The genes are TRBV9 and TRBJ1-1, with TRBD1 matching over 9 bases. This CDR3 contains 13 residues. CDR1 SGDLS and CDR2 YYNGEE come from the germline V gene. Trimming at V came to 8 bases and at J to 1 base, leaving 3 bases not matched to a gene.

This rearrangement joins TRBV4-2 to TRBJ2-2; D perhaps matches TRBD1 (6 bases). The CDR3 is 14 amino acids. V was clipped by 3 bases and J by 10 bases, with 15 bases between them. From germline, CDR1 is LGHNA and CDR2 YNFKEQ. CDR3 sequence reads: CASSHALSGEELFF. CDR3 nucleotides: TGTGCCAGCAGCCACGCTCTTTCAGGGGAGGAGCTGTTTTTT.

V gene TRBV4-1 combines with J gene TRBJ2-3; D perhaps matches TRBD2 (5 bases). Germline values: CDR1 MGHRA, CDR2 YSYEKL. The germline V and J ends were trimmed by 0 bases and 6 bases, with 13 bases remaining between them. The CDR3 sequence is 15 residues long. The CDR3 protein is CASSQDGQTIDTQYF. CDR3 DNA: TGCGCCAGCAGCCAAGATGGGCAGACTATTGATACGCAGTATTTT.

CDR3 bases: TGTGCCAGCAGTTCTCAGGGGATGCTTCGGGAAAAACTGTTTTTT. As protein: CASSSQGMLREKLFF. This chain joins TRBV6-5 and TRBJ1-4; D may be TRBD1 (6 bases). CDR3 length equals 15 residues. V lost 4 bases and J 8 bases, leaving 17 bases between the germline ends. Germline V CDR1 and CDR2: MNHEY, SVGAGI.